A selection of T cell receptor beta chains follows, all from one sample in a study of T-cell memory formation after mild COVID-19. TCRdb used MiXCR to reprocess the 5' RACE reads, holding one entry per CDR3 protein. The sample includes roughly 300,000 distinct CDR3 sequences, around 13% of them seen just once. The source material was PBMCs or a T cell subset sorted from them (not recorded which). These receptors all come from a man in his late teens or twenties who had mild COVID-19 (a few samples of this study predate the infection). Cell type and time point are not known. Each CDR3 is given with its conserved first and last residue. Each record gives: clone size, D gene, V gene, J gene, CDR3 protein, CDR3 DNA. The D gene is left open where the match is weak. Not every row has a clone size; where given, it reads once, few, many or a size class.

>-|-|TRBV6-1|TRBJ2-3
CASRVHSTDTQYF
TGTGCCAGCAGAGTCCATAGCACAGATACGCAGTATTTT
>few|-|TRBV5-6|TRBJ1-1
CASSSPMRENTEAFF
TGTGCCAGCAGCTCACCAATGAGGGAGAACACTGAAGCTTTCTTT
>few|-|TRBV7-9|TRBJ1-1
CASTPAHSGNTEAFF
TGTGCCAGCACCCCCGCGCACAGTGGGAACACTGAAGCTTTCTTT
>-|-|TRBV5-1|TRBJ1-2
CASSLLWGGDGYTF
TGCGCCAGCAGCTTGTTGTGGGGCGGGGATGGCTACACCTTC
>few|-|TRBV20-1|TRBJ1-6
CSANRESSPLHF
TGCAGTGCTAACAGGGAGTCCTCACCCCTCCACTTT
>-|-|TRBV10-2|TRBJ1-4
CASSEGGEKLFF
TGCGCCAGCAGTGAAGGAGGGGAAAAACTGTTTTTT
>few|TRBD2|TRBV3-1|TRBJ2-3
CASSQDRGGLRRASTDTQYF
TGTGCCAGCAGCCAAGATCGGGGGGGTCTCAGGAGAGCTAGCACAGATACGCAGTATTTT
>-|TRBD2|TRBV25-1|TRBJ2-3
CASSRGTSALTDTQYF
TGTGCCAGCAGTCGGGGGACTAGCGCCCTCACAGATACGCAGTATTTT
>-|-|TRBV4-2|TRBJ2-5
CASSQVGKEEIQYF
TGTGCCAGCAGCCAAGTAGGGAAGGAGGAGATCCAGTACTTC
>-|-|TRBV6-2/TRBV6-3|TRBJ2-3
CASSPGMGRSTDTQYF
TGTGCCAGCAGTCCCGGGATGGGACGGAGCACAGATACGCAGTATTTT
>many|TRBD2|TRBV5-1|TRBJ2-3
CASSSTSDGDTQYF
TGCGCCAGCAGCTCGACTAGCGATGGAGATACGCAGTATTTT
>-|TRBD2|TRBV5-1|TRBJ2-1
CASSLAGSGSSYNEQFF
TGCGCCAGCAGCTTGGCGGGTAGCGGGAGCTCCTACAATGAGCAGTTCTTC
>few|TRBD1|TRBV4-1|TRBJ2-2
CASSQDPGGAAGELFF
TGCGCCAGCAGCCAAGATCCAGGGGGCGCCGCCGGGGAGCTGTTTTTT
>-|-|TRBV12-5|TRBJ2-5
CASAGTLEETQYF
TGTGCTAGTGCCGGGACTTTAGAAGAGACCCAGTACTTC
>-|TRBD1|TRBV11-2|TRBJ2-2
CASSFGPRTGGAGELFF
TGTGCCAGCAGCTTTGGGCCTCGGACAGGGGGGGCCGGGGAGCTGTTTTTT
>many|-|TRBV7-2|TRBJ2-6
CASRGYLGNGANVLTF
TGTGCCAGCAGAGGGTATCTAGGGAACGGGGCCAACGTCCTGACTTTC
>-|TRBD1|TRBV7-2|TRBJ1-2
CASRPQISDRGHYGYTF
TGTGCCAGCCGACCCCAGATCTCGGACAGGGGACACTATGGCTACACCTTC
>few|TRBD1|TRBV20-1|TRBJ1-2
CRGSGTGNYGYTF
TGCAGGGGATCCGGGACAGGGAATTATGGCTACACCTTC
>-|-|TRBV5-4|TRBJ1-4
CASSSGGEGEKLFF
TGTGCCAGCAGCTCGGGAGGGGAGGGGGAAAAACTGTTTTTT
>few|-|TRBV9|TRBJ1-2
CASSAGEANYGYTF
TGTGCCAGCAGCGCAGGGGAAGCTAACTATGGCTACACCTTC
>-|TRBD2|TRBV20-1|TRBJ2-1
CSADPGLAHNEQFF
TGCAGTGCTGACCCGGGACTAGCCCACAATGAGCAGTTCTTC
>few|TRBD2|TRBV28|TRBJ2-1
CASSTPLTSGGAYNEQFF
TGTGCCAGCAGTACCCCTCTCACTAGCGGGGGGGCCTACAATGAGCAGTTCTTC
>-|-|TRBV7-2|TRBJ2-1
CASSLRVASSYNEQFF
TGTGCCAGCAGCTTAAGGGTGGCTAGCTCCTACAATGAGCAGTTCTTC
>few|-|TRBV2|TRBJ2-5
CASYPGLRGTQYF
TGTGCCAGCTACCCGGGACTTCGGGGGACCCAGTACTTC
>-|-|TRBV6-2/TRBV6-3|TRBJ1-1
CASKGSGNTEAFF
TGTGCCAGCAAGGGATCGGGGAACACTGAAGCTTTCTTT
>many|-|TRBV7-2|TRBJ1-3
CASSRRLSSGNTIYF
TGTGCCAGCAGCCGTAGACTGTCCTCTGGAAACACCATATATTTT
>-|-|TRBV3-1|TRBJ2-7
CASSQDPGVLTYEQYF
TGTGCCAGCAGCCAAGATCCGGGGGTTCTTACCTACGAGCAGTACTTC
>many|TRBD2|TRBV4-3|TRBJ2-2
CASSHITGLAGIITGELFF
TGCGCCAGCAGCCACATCACGGGACTAGCGGGGATTATCACCGGGGAGCTGTTTTTT
>few|-|TRBV11-2|TRBJ2-7
CASSTGTGRYGEQYF
TGTGCCAGCAGCACCGGGACCGGGCGGTATGGGGAGCAGTACTTC
>once|-|TRBV13|TRBJ2-7
CASSLGVGASLYEQYF
TGTGCCAGCAGCTTAGGGGTCGGTGCGTCCCTTTACGAGCAGTACTTC
>few|TRBD2|TRBV7-2|TRBJ2-5
CASSRGLAGEETQYF
TGTGCCAGCAGCCGTGGACTAGCGGGGGAAGAGACCCAGTACTTC
>once|-|TRBV6-2/TRBV6-3|TRBJ2-7
CASSYSWGFYEQYF
TGTGCCAGCAGTTACTCGTGGGGTTTCTACGAGCAGTACTTC
>-|TRBD2|TRBV4-1|TRBJ2-5
CASSQSVGGETQYF
TGCGCCAGCAGCCAGTCTGTGGGGGGGGAGACCCAGTACTTC
>-|-|TRBV2|TRBJ2-3
CASFRGLVDTQYF
TGTGCCAGCTTTAGGGGGTTGGTAGATACGCAGTATTTT
>-|-|TRBV18|TRBJ2-1
CASSPPLGANEQFF
TGTGCCAGCTCACCACCGCTGGGAGCCAATGAGCAGTTCTTC
>few|-|TRBV7-9|TRBJ1-1
CASSPTPRSTEAFF
TGTGCCAGCAGCCCCACGCCAAGGTCCACTGAAGCTTTCTTT
>few|-|TRBV5-1|TRBJ2-5
CASSVSGAETQYF
TGCGCCAGCAGCGTCTCGGGGGCGGAGACCCAGTACTTC
>few|-|TRBV14|TRBJ2-5
CASGGVGETQYF
TGTGCCAGCGGCGGGGTCGGAGAGACCCAGTACTTC
>-|-|TRBV5-1|TRBJ1-4
CASGVTGGNEKLFF
TGCGCCAGCGGGGTGACAGGAGGTAATGAAAAACTGTTTTTT
>-|-|TRBV11-2|TRBJ2-1
CASSLGPPGRGPRKQFF
TGTGCCAGCAGCTTAGGGCCCCCGGGGCGGGGGCCCCGAAAGCAGTTCTTC
>few|TRBD1|TRBV20-1|TRBJ2-5
CSALPGTDSQETQYF
TGCAGTGCTTTACCGGGGACAGATAGTCAAGAGACCCAGTACTTC
>many|TRBD1|TRBV6-1|TRBJ2-6
CASNPPTGLYGANVLTF
TGTGCCAGCAACCCCCCGACAGGGTTGTACGGGGCCAACGTCCTGACTTTC
>many|-|TRBV5-1|TRBJ2-1
CASSPPGGLREQFF
TGCGCCAGCAGTCCCCCGGGGGGCTTACGTGAGCAGTTCTTC
>-|-|TRBV6-5|TRBJ2-5
CASNDGTLRETQYF
TGTGCCAGCAACGACGGCACATTGAGGGAGACCCAGTACTTC
>-|-|TRBV5-4|TRBJ2-2
CASSLARQKNTGELFF
TGTGCCAGCAGCTTGGCCCGCCAAAAGAACACCGGGGAGCTGTTTTTT
>-|-|TRBV9|TRBJ2-4
CASSGFQGKNIQYF
TGTGCCAGCAGCGGGTTCCAGGGGAAAAACATTCAGTACTTC